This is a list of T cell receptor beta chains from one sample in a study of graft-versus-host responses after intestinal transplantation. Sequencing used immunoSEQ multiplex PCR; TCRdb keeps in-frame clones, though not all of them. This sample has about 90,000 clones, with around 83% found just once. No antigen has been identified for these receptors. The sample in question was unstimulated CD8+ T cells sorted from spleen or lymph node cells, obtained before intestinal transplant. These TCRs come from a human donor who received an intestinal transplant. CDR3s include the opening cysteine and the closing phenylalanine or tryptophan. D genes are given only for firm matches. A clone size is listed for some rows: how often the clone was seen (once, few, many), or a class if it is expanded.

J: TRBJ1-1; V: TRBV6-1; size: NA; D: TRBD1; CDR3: CASSELRQGNTEAFF; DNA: TGTGCCAGCAGTGAATTGCGACAGGGGAACACTGAAGCTTTCTTT
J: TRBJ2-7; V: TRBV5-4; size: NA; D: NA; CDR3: CASSLSYSVEEQYF; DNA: TGTGCCAGCAGCTTGAGCTATAGTGTAGAGGAGCAGTACTTC
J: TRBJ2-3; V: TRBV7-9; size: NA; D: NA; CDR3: CASSLYFIASTDTQYF; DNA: TGTGCCAGCAGCTTATATTTCATAGCTAGCACAGATACGCAGTATTTT
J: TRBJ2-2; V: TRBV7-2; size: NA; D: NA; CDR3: CASSLALNTGELFF; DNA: TGTGCCAGCAGCTTAGCACTGAACACCGGGGAGCTGTTTTTT
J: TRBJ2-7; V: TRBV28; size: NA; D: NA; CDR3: CASGLGGNEQYF; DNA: TGTGCCAGCGGCTTGGGGGGAAACGAGCAGTACTTC
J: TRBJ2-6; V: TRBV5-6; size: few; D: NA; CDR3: CASRYQGSGANVLTF; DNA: TGTGCCAGCAGGTATCAGGGGAGTGGGGCCAACGTCCTGACTTTC
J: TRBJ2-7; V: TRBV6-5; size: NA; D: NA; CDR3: CASSYGQDAGEQYF; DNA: TGTGCCAGCAGTTACGGGCAGGATGCGGGCGAGCAGTACTTC
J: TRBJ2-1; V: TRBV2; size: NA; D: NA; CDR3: CASTTGMNEQFF; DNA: TGTGCCAGCACCACCGGGATGAATGAGCAGTTCTTC
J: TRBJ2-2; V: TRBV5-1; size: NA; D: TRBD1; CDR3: CASSLWTGEITGELFF; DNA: TGCGCCAGCAGCTTGTGGACAGGGGAAATCACCGGGGAGCTGTTTTTT
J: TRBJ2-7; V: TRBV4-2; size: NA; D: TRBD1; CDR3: CASSALAFGTGAYEQYF; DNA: TGTGCCAGCAGCGCCTTAGCCTTCGGGACAGGGGCCTACGAGCAGTACTTC
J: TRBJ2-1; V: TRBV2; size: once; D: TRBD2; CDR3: CASIGLADFSYNEQFF; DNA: TGTGCCAGCATTGGACTAGCGGATTTCTCCTACAATGAGCAGTTCTTC
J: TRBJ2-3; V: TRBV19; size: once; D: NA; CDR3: CASSIPLGADTQYF; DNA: TGTGCCAGTAGTATTCCGCTCGGGGCAGATACGCAGTATTTT
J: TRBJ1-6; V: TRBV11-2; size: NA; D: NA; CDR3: CASSLKALRNSPLHF; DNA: TGTGCCAGCAGCTTAAAAGCCTTGAGAAATTCACCCCTCCACTTT
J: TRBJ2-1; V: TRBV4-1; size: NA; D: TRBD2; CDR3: CASSQEMAGASPNEQFF; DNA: TGCGCCAGCAGCCAAGAGATGGCGGGAGCAAGTCCCAATGAGCAGTTCTTC
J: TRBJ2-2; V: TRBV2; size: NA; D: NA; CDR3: CASTPGLYTGELFF; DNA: TGTGCCAGCACCCCGGGACTGTACACCGGGGAGCTGTTTTTT
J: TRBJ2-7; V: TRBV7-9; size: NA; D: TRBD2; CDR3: CASSLLAGGPEEQYF; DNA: TGTGCCAGCAGCTTATTAGCGGGAGGGCCGGAGGAGCAGTACTTC
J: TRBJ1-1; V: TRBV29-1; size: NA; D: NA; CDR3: CSVLYREKTEAFF; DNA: TGCAGCGTGCTTTACAGGGAAAAGACTGAAGCTTTCTTT
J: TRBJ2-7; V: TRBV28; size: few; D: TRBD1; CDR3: CASSIGDRGPYEQYF; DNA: TGTGCCAGCAGCATAGGGGACAGGGGCCCCTACGAGCAGTACTTC
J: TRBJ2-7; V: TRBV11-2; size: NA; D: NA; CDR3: CASSLDHQREQYF; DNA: TGTGCCAGCAGCTTAGATCACCAGCGCGAGCAGTACTTC
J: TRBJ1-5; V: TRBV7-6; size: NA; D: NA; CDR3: CASSKSPGRAYQPQHF; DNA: TGTGCCAGCAGCAAAAGCCCGGGTCGGGCCTATCAGCCCCAGCATTTT
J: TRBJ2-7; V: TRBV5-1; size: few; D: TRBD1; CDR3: CASRTGQSYEQYF; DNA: TGCGCCAGCAGGACGGGACAGAGCTACGAGCAGTACTTC
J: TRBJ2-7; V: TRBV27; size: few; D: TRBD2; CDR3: CASSSTSGGAYEQYF; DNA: TGTGCCAGCAGTTCAACTAGCGGGGGGGCCTACGAGCAGTACTTC
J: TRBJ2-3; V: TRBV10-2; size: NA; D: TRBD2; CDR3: CASSGLAGGADTQYF; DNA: TGCGCCAGCAGCGGACTAGCGGGGGGCGCAGATACGCAGTATTTT
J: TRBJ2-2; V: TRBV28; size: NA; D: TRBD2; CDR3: CASSLWGLETTGELFF; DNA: TGTGCCAGCAGTTTGTGGGGACTAGAGACCACCGGGGAGCTGTTTTTT
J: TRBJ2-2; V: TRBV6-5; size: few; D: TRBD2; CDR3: CASSYGTSGTAGELFF; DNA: TGTGCCAGCAGTTACGGGACTAGCGGGACCGCCGGGGAGCTGTTTTTT
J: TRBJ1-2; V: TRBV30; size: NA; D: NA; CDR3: CAWSEGVGTKGYTF; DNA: TGTGCCTGGAGTGAAGGTGTAGGGACGAAGGGCTACACCTTC
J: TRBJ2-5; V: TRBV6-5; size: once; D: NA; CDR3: CASSYSGGERETQYF; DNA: TGTGCCAGCAGTTACTCCGGAGGAGAGAGAGAGACCCAGTACTTC
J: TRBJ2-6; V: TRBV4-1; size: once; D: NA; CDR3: CASSQDSVGSGANVLTF; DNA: TGCGCCAGCAGCCAAGATTCAGTGGGCTCTGGGGCCAACGTCCTGACTTTC
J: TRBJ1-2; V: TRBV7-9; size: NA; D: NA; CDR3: CASSFGQPDGYTF; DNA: TGTGCCAGCAGCTTTGGACAGCCTGATGGCTACACCTTC
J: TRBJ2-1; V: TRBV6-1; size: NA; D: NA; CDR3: CASRRTSTYNEQFF; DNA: TGTGCCAGCAGACGAACTAGTACCTACAATGAGCAGTTCTTC
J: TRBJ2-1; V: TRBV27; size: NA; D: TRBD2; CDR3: CASSPLRGTGLAGSEQFF; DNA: TGTGCCAGCAGTCCCCTTAGGGGGACCGGACTAGCGGGTAGTGAGCAGTTCTTC
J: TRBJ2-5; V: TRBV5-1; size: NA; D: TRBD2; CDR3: CASSLPLAGSQETQYF; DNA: TGCGCCAGCAGCCTTCCCCTAGCGGGGTCTCAAGAGACCCAGTACTTC
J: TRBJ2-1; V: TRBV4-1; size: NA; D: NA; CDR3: CASSQGPGLRYNEQFF; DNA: TGCGCCAGCAGCCAGGGCCCGGGACTCAGATACAATGAGCAGTTCTTC
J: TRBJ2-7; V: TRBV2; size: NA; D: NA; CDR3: CASKLRGVQYF; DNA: TGTGCCAGCAAGCTGAGGGGGGTGCAGTACTTC
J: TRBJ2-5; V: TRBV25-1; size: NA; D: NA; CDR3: CASSATSQETQYF; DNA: TGTGCCAGCAGTGCGACTAGTCAAGAGACCCAGTACTTC
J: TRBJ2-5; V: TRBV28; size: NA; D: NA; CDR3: CASSFSRKGKETQYF; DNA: TGTGCCAGCAGTTTTAGCCGCAAGGGAAAAGAGACCCAGTACTTC
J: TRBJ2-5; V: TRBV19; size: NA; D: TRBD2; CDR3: CASSLGTSGETQYF; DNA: TGTGCCAGTAGTCTCGGGACTAGCGGGGAGACCCAGTACTTC
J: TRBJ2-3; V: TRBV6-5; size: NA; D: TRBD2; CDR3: CASTYSGGNTDTQYF; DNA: TGTGCCAGCACTTACAGCGGGGGAAACACAGATACGCAGTATTTT
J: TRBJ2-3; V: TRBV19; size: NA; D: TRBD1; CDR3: CASRDRDWDTQYF; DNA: TGTGCCAGTAGAGACAGGGATTGGGATACGCAGTATTTT
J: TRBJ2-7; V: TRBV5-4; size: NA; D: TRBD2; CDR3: CASSPTSGPREQYF; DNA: TGTGCCAGCAGCCCAACTAGCGGTCCTAGAGAGCAGTACTTC
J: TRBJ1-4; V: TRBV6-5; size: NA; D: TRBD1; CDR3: CASSPLRQGSGKLFF; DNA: TGTGCCAGCAGTCCCCTCAGACAGGGCTCGGGAAAACTGTTTTTT
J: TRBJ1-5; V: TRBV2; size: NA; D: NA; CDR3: CASSGPGRNQPQHF; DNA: TGTGCCAGCAGTGGGCCAGGGCGCAATCAGCCCCAGCATTTT
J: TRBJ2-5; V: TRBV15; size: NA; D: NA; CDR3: CATSRDQTGAGETQYF; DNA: TGTGCCACCAGCAGAGATCAGACGGGGGCCGGGGAGACCCAGTACTTC
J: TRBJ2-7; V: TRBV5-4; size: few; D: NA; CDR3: CASRVWGYEQYF; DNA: TGTGCCAGCCGGGTCTGGGGATACGAGCAGTACTTC
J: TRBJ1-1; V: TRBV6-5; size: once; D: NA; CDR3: CASSYDVWFEAFF; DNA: TGTGCCAGCAGCTACGACGTTTGGTTTGAAGCTTTCTTT
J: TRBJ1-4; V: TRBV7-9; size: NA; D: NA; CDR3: CASSFDSGSSNEKLFF; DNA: TGTGCCAGCAGCTTTGATTCAGGATCCTCAAATGAAAAACTGTTTTTT
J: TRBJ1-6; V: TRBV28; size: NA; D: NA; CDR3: CASSSPREFKDSPLHF; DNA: TGTGCCAGCAGTTCCCCGAGGGAGTTTAAGGATTCACCCCTCCACTTT
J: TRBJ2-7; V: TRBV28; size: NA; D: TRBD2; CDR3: CASSLGRLAGNEQYF; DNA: TGTGCCAGCAGTTTAGGTCGACTAGCGGGAAACGAGCAGTACTTC
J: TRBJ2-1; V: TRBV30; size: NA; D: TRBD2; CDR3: CAWSSAWTSGETFSYNEQFF; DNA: TGTGCCTGGAGCTCTGCCTGGACTAGCGGAGAGACCTTCTCCTACAATGAGCAGTTCTTC
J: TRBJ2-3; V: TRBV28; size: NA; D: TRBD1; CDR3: CASSFTGGDTQYF; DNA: TGTGCCAGCAGTTTTACAGGGGGAGATACGCAGTATTTT
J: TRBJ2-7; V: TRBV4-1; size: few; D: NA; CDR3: CASSPQVSYEQYF; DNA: TGCGCCAGCAGCCCACAGGTGTCCTACGAGCAGTACTTC
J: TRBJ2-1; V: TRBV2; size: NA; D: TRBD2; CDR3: CASSEASSGRTGNEQFF; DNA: TGTGCCAGCAGTGAAGCGAGTAGCGGGAGAACGGGTAATGAGCAGTTCTTC
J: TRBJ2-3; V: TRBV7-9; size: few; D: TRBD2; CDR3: CASSLAASGPSTDTQYF; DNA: TGTGCCAGCAGCTTAGCTGCTAGCGGTCCTAGCACAGATACGCAGTATTTT
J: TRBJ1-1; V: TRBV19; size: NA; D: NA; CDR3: CASNGGPTEAFF; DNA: TGTGCCAGTAACGGGGGTCCCACTGAAGCTTTCTTT
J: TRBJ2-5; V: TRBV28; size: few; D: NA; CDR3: CASSFVIQGGVQVQETQYF; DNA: TGTGCCAGCAGTTTCGTGATCCAGGGGGGGGTCCAGGTCCAAGAGACCCAGTACTTC
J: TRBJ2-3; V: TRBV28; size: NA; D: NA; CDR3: CASSLNPGATDTQYF; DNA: TGTGCCAGCAGTTTAAACCCCGGGGCGACAGATACGCAGTATTTT
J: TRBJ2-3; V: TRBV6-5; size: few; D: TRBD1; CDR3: CASSYPGQGTDTQYF; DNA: TGTGCCAGCAGTTACCCCGGACAGGGGACAGATACGCAGTATTTT
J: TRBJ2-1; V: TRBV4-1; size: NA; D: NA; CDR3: CASSQGTPSVFEQFF; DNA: TGCGCCAGCAGCCAAGGGACTCCTTCTGTCTTTGAGCAGTTCTTC